The 3 T cell receptor beta chains below come from one sample, sequenced in a study of T cell changes during pregnancy in multiple sclerosis. Data came from immunoSEQ multiplex PCR; TCRdb stores just in-frame clones and leaves some out. The data contain some 85,000 clones, 85% to 95% of them seen just once; the ten biggest clones take up approximately 0.79%. Sequenced here: peripheral blood, sampled in the second trimester of pregnancy. Every receptor here comes from a female donor in good health, enrolled as a control in a pregnancy study.

This rearrangement joins TRBV11-3 to TRBJ2-2; TRBD1 might be the D (5 bases). CDR3 length: 13 amino acids. Per germline, CDR1 SGHNT and CDR2 YENEEA. V gave up 1 base and J gave up 9 bases, with 9 bases separating them. CDR3 DNA: TGTGCCAGCAGCTTAGCTAGGGGCCGGGAGCTGTTTTTT. Its protein is CASSLARGRELFF. The complete variable domain, with remaining parts taken from reference TRBV11-3 and TRBJ2-2, reads EAGVVQSPRYKIIEKKQPVAFWCNPISGHNTLYWYLQNLGQGPELLIRYENEEAVDDSQLPKDRFSAERLKGVDSTLKIQPAELGDSAVYLCASSLARGRELFFGEGSRLTVL.

The chain combines TRBV7-9 with TRBJ1-5, with D unresolved. Trimming took 6 bases from V and 3 from J, leaving 12 bases between them. CDR3 size: 14 residues. Germline values: CDR1 SEHNR, CDR2 FQNEAQ (reference sequence). The CDR3 DNA reads TGTGCCAGCAGTCCTCCGGGTCCCAATCAGCCCCAGCATTTT. Translation: CASSPPGPNQPQHF.

The chain employs TRBV19 and TRBJ1-5; 7 positions agree with TRBD1. Germline V CDR1 and CDR2: LNHDA, SQIVND (reference sequence). The CDR3 contains 19 residues. Trimming at V came to 5 bases and at J to 0 bases, leaving 16 bases not matched to a gene. CDR3 in DNA: TGTGCCAGTAGTCCTCTGACAGGGTTGGATCCTGATAGCAATCAGCCCCAGCATTTT. It is translated as CASSPLTGLDPDSNQPQHF.